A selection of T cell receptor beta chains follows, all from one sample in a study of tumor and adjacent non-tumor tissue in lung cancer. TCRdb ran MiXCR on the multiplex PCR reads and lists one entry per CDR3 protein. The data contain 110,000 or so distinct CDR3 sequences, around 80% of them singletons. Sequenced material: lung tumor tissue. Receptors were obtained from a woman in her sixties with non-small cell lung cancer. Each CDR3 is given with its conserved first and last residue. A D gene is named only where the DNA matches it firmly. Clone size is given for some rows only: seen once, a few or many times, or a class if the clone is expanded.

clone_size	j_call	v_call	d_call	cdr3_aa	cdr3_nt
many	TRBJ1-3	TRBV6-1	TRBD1	CASREGQGMGLAGNTIYF	TGTGCCAGCAGAGAGGGACAGGGAATGGGGCTGGCTGGAAACACCATATATTTT
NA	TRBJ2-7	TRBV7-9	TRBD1	CASSTGQVTSYEQYF	TGTGCCAGCAGCACAGGACAGGTAACCTCCTACGAGCAGTACTTC
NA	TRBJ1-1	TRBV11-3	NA	CVSSLIGPPGRMNTEDFF	TGTGTCAGCAGCTTAATTGGACCGCCGGGACGGATGAACACTGAAGATTTCTTT
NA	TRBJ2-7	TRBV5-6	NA	CARSLTQGVAKQYF	TGTGCCAGGAGCTTGACACAAGGCGTCGCCAAGCAGTACTTC
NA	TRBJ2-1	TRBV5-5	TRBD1	CASSDYRQGAETQFF	TGTGCCAGCAGTGATTATAGGCAGGGGGCAGAGACCCAGTTCTTC
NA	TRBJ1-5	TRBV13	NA	CASSSLDAGRNNQPQHF	TGTGCCAGCAGCTCGTTGGATGCGGGGAGGAACAATCAGCCCCAGCATTTT
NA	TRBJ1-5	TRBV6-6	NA	CTSSHRVNQPQHF	TGTACCAGTAGTCACAGGGTTAATCAGCCCCAGCATTTT
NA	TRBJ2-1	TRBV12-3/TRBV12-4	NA	CASNFMYNDQFF	TGTGCCAGCAATTTCATGTACAATGATCAGTTCTTC
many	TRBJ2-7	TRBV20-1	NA	CSASRRPSYEQYF	TGCAGTGCTTCCCGACGGCCTTCCTACGAGCAGTACTTC
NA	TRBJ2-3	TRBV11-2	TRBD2	CASSYGTSGGRTDTQYF	TGTGCCAGCAGTTACGGTACTAGCGGGGGTCGGACGGATACGCAGTATTTT
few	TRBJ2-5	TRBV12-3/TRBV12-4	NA	CASGLEDETQYF	TGTGCCAGCGGTTTGGAAGACGAGACCCAGTACTTC
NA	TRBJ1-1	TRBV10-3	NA	CAISASARPGTEAFF	TGTGCCATCAGTGCGTCAGCGAGGCCGGGCACTGAAGCTTTCTTT
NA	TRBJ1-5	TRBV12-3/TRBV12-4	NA	CASSSGRFNHPQHF	TGTGCCAGCAGTTCTGGACGGTTCAATCATCCCCAGCATTTT
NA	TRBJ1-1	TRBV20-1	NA	CSARSQGAPMNAGAFF	TGCAGTGCTAGAAGCCAGGGAGCGCCAATGAACGCTGGAGCTTTCTTT
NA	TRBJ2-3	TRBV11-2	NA	CARSATGTAIDTQYF	TGTGCCAGGAGCGCCACCGGGACTGCCATAGATACGCAGTATTTT
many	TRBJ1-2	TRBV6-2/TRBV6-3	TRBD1	CASRSGQGSVGYTF	TGTGCCAGCAGATCGGGACAGGGATCAGTGGGCTACACCTTC
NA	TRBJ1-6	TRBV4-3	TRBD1	CASNFGQGKNSPPHF	TGCGCCAGCAACTTCGGACAGGGGAAAAATTCACCCCCCCACTTT
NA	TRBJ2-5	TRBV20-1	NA	CSSSGTSKQETQYF	TGCAGTTCTAGTGGGACTTCGAAACAAGAGACCCAGTACTTC
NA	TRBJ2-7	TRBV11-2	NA	CARSLVQGGPYEQYF	TGTGCCAGGAGCTTAGTGCAGGGGGGGCCATACGAGCAGTACTTC
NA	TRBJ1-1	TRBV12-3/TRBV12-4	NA	CASKPQRDTEAFF	TGTGCCAGCAAACCACAGCGAGACACTGAAGCTTTCTTT
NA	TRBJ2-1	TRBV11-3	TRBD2	CAKSIELTSGSHNEQFF	TGTGCCAAGAGCATAGAGTTGACTAGCGGGAGCCATAATGAGCAGTTCTTC
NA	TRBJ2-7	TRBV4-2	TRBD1	CAIRMGQTYEQYF	TGTGCCATCAGAATGGGACAGACCTACGAACAGTACTTC
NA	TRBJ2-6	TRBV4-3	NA	CASSQEHDTGANVLTF	TGCGCCAGCAGCCAAGAACATGATACTGGGGCCAACGTCCTGACTTTC
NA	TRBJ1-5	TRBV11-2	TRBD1	CARSRDRGQNQHF	TGTGCCAGGTCCCGGGACAGGGGTCAGAACCAGCATTTT
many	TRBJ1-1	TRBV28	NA	CASRPENRANTEAFF	TGTGCCAGCAGGCCCGAGAACCGGGCGAACACTGAAGCTTTCTTT
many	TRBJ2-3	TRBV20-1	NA	CSAVWGQGTDTQYF	TGCAGTGCCGTGTGGGGCCAGGGAACAGATACGCAGTATTTT
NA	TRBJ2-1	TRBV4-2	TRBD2	CSSSQAGLAGDNEQFF	TGTTCCAGCAGCCAAGCAGGACTAGCGGGAGACAATGAGCAGTTCTTC
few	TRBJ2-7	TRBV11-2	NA	CASSANRYEQYF	TGTGCTAGCAGCGCCAACAGATACGAGCAGTACTTC
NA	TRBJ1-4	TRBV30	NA	CAWSEQGYEKLFF	TGTGCCTGGAGTGAACAGGGTTATGAAAAACTGTTTTTT
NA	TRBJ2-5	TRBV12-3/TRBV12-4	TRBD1	CASSTGVGETQYF	TGTGCCAGCAGTACAGGGGTTGGGGAGACCCAGTACTTC
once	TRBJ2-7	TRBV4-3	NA	CASSQAIPEQPYEQYF	TGCGCCAGCAGCCAAGCGATCCCGGAACAGCCCTACGAGCAGTATTTC
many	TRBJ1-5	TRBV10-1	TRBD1	CASTLRQGYNQPQHF	TGCGCCAGCACCCTAAGACAGGGCTACAATCAGCCCCAGCATTTT
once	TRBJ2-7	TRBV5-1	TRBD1	CASSFGDGQGSYEQYF	TGCGCCAGCAGCTTTGGAGACGGACAGGGGAGCTACGAGCAGTACTTC
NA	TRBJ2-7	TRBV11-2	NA	CASSSMPTAYEQYF	TGTGCTAGCAGCTCAATGCCGACAGCCTACGAGCAGTACTTC
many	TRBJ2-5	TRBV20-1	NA	CSARVGTLQETQYF	TGCAGTGCTAGAGTGGGGACCCTTCAAGAGACCCAGTACTTC
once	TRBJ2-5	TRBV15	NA	CATSRVGGGLADRKTQYF	TGTGCCACCAGCAGAGTTGGAGGTGGATTAGCGGATCGAAAGACCCAGTACTTC
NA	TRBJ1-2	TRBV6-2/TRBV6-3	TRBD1	CASSTGTGGNYGYTF	TGTGCCAGCAGTACCGGGACAGGGGGGAACTATGGCTACACCTTC
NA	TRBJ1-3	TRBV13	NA	CASSLYRTSGNIIYF	TGTGCCAGTAGCTTGTACAGGACCTCTGGAAATATCATATATTTT
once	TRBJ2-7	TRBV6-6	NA	CASSSQTWRDYEQYF	TGTGCCAGCAGTAGCCAGACATGGAGAGACTACGAACAGTACTTC
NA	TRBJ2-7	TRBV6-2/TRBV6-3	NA	CASNRGRVPYEQYF	TGTGCCAGCAACAGAGGACGGGTTCCTTACGAGCAGTACTTC
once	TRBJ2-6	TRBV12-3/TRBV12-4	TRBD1	CASSPDRGTTGANILTF	TGTGCCAGTAGCCCGGACAGGGGAACGACTGGGGCCAACATCCTGACTTTC
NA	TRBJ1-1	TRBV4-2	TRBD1	CTSSEEGGTGPTEAFF	TGTACCAGCAGTGAAGAAGGCGGGACAGGGCCCACTGAAGCTTTCTTT
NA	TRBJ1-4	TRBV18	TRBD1	CASSQRQGGEKLFF	TGTGCCAGCTCTCAAAGACAGGGAGGCGAAAAACTGTTTTTT
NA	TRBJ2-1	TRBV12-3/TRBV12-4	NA	CASGLEYGYNDQFF	TGTGCCAGCGGTTTAGAATATGGGTACAATGATCAGTTCTTC
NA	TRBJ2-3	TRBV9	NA	CASCVDNGGSRDTQYF	TGTGCCAGCTGCGTAGACAACGGGGGAAGCAGGGATACGCAGTATTTT
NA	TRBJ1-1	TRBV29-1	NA	CSVESEIYTKAFF	TGCAGCGTTGAATCGGAAATTTACACTAAAGCTTTCTTT
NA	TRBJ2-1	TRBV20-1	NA	CSARDLERVGNGQFF	TGCAGTGCTAGAGATTTAGAGCGAGTCGGAAATGGGCAGTTCTTC
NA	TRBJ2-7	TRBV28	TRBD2	CASSSLLAGVREQYF	TGTGCCAGCAGTTCCCTCCTAGCGGGAGTACGGGAGCAGTACTTC
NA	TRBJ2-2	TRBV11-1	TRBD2	CASSPRLAGGSAGELFF	TGTGCCAGCAGCCCGCGACTAGCAGGAGGATCCGCCGGGGAGCTGTTTTTT
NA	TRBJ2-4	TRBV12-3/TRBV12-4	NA	CASSLRSGTKSIQYF	TGTGCCAGCAGTTTGCGTAGTGGTACCAAAAGCATTCAATACTTC
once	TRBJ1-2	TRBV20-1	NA	CSARRDRTFSYYGYAF	TGCAGTGCCCGCAGAGACAGAACCTTTTCCTACTATGGTTACGCCTTC
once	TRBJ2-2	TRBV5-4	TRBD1	CASSMDRTGELFF	TGTGCCAGCAGCATGGACAGGACCGGGGAGCTGTTTTTT
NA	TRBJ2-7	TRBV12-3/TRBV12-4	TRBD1	CASRERTGTSYKHYF	TGTGCCAGCAGGGAGAGGACAGGGACGTCCTACAAGCATTACTTC